This T cell receptor beta chain was found in a study of regulatory T cells in long-lasting Graves disease. Study-wide background: Persistent Graves' disease meant over 5 years of antithyroid drugs with positive TSH receptor antibodies.

Time point noted: persistent/refractory GD, antithyroid drugs over 5 years with positive TRAb. PBMC-extracted RNA yielded the TCR library. To make TCR beta libraries, researchers used iRepertoire HTBI primers and Arm-PCR of CDR3 regions. TCRdb re-derived calls from the multiplex PCR reads in MiXCR, one entry per CDR3 protein. This table has approximately 360,000 distinct CDR3 sequences, roughly 24% appearing once. Study outcomes and limitations: There was favoring of TRBV28, TRBJ1-2 and TRBJ2-5 in persistent disease.

At least ten counts were recorded for this clonotype. Its cognate antigen is unknown. The germline V gene encodes CDR1 SGHNT and CDR2 YYREEE (reference sequence). The CDR3 extends over 15 amino acids. Trimming pared 6 bases from V and 2 bases from J, leaving 18 bases between. The source material was peripheral blood mononuclear cells (PBMCs), sampled when the disease was refractory, from a patient treated with antithyroid drugs. V gene TRBV5-4 combines with J gene TRBJ2-7, with D perhaps TRBD1 or TRBD2 (5 bases each). The receptor was isolated from a woman in her thirties or forties with Graves disease. The CDR3 reads CASKMGAGNTYEQYF. The CDR3 coding sequence is TGTGCCAGCAAAATGGGAGCAGGGAACACCTACGAGCAGTACTTC.